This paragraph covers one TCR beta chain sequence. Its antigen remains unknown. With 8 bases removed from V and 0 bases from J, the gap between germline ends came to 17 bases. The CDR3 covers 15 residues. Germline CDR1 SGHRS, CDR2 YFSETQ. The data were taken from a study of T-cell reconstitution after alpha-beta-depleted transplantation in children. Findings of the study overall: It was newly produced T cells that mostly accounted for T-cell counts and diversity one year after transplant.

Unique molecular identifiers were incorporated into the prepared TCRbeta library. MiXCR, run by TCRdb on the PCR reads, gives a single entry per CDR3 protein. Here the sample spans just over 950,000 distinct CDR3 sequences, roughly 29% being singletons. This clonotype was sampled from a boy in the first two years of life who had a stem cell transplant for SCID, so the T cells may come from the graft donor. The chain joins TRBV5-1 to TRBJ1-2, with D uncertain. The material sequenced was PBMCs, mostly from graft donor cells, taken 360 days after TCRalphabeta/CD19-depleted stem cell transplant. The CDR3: CARMIYRLANYGYTF. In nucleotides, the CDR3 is TGCGCCAGGATGATCTACCGGTTAGCTAACTATGGCTACACCTTC.